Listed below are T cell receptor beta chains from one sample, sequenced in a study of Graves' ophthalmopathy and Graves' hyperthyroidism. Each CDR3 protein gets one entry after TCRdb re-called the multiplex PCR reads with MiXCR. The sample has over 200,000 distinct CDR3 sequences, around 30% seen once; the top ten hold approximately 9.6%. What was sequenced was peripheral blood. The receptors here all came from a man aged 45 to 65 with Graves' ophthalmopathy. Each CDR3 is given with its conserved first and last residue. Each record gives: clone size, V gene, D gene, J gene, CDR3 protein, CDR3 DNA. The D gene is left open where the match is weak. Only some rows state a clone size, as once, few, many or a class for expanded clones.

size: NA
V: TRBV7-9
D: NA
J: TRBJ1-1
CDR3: CASSPSTTGSTEAFF
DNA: TGTGCCAGCAGCCCGAGTACGACGGGCAGCACTGAAGCTTTCTTT

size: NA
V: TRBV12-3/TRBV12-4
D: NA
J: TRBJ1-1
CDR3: CASSPNEDTEAFF
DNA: TGTGCCAGCAGTCCTAATGAGGACACTGAAGCTTTCTTT

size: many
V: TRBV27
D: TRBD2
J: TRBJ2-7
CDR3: CASSQGLGLAGAHYEQYF
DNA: TGTGCCAGCAGTCAGGGGTTAGGGCTAGCGGGAGCTCATTACGAGCAGTACTTC

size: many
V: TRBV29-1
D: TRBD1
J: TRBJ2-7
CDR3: CSVEPGTGDEQYF
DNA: TGCAGCGTTGAACCTGGGACAGGGGACGAGCAGTACTTC

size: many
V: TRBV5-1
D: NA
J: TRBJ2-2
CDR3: CASSWDLAGELFF
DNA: TGCGCCAGCAGCTGGGACCTCGCCGGGGAGCTGTTTTTT

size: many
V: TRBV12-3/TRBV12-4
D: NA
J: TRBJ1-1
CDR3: CASSLTVGKNTEAFF
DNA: TGTGCCAGCAGTTTAACGGTGGGTAAGAACACTGAAGCTTTCTTT

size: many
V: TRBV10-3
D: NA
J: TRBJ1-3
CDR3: CAIIRESSGNTIYF
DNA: TGTGCCATCATTAGGGAGTCCTCTGGAAACACCATATATTTT

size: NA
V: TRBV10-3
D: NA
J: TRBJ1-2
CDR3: CAISEESEIYGYTF
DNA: TGTGCCATCAGTGAGGAATCAGAGATTTATGGCTACACCTTC

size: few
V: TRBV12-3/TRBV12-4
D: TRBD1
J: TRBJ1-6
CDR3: CASSRTGLGNSPLHF
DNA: TGTGCCAGCAGTCGGACAGGGTTAGGGAATTCACCCCTCCACTTT

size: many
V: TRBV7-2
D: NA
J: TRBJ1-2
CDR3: CASSLDSTNYGYTF
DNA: TGTGCCAGCAGCTTAGATTCCACCAACTATGGCTACACCTTC

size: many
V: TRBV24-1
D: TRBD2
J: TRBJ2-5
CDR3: CATSSGSAETQYF
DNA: TGTGCCACCAGTAGCGGGAGTGCAGAGACCCAGTACTTC

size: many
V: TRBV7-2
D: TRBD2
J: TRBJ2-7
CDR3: CASSLSGSRYEQYF
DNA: TGTGCCAGCAGCTTAAGCGGGAGTCGATACGAGCAGTACTTC

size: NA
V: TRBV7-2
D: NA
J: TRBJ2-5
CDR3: CASSLSTRRETQYF
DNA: TGTGCCAGCAGCTTAAGCACGCGTAGGGAGACCCAGTACTTC

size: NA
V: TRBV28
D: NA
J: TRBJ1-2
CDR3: CAGQGDYGYTF
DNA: TGTGCGGGGCAGGGAGACTATGGCTACACCTTC

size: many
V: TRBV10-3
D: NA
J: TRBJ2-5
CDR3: CAIKSNSGQETQYF
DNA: TGTGCCATCAAGTCGAATTCCGGCCAAGAGACCCAGTACTTC

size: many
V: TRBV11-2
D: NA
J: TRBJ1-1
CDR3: CASSLVAGEAFF
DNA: TGTGCCAGCAGCTTAGTCGCCGGGGAAGCTTTCTTT

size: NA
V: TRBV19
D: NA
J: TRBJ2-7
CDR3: CASTRSGRGGYEQYF
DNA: TGTGCCAGTACCAGATCCGGCCGAGGGGGCTACGAGCAGTACTTC

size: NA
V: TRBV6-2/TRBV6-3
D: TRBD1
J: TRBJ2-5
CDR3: CASTDRGKETQYF
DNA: TGTGCCAGCACCGACAGGGGGAAAGAGACCCAGTACTTC

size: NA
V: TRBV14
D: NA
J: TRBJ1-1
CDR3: CASSQDWAGDTEAFF
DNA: TGTGCCAGCAGCCAAGATTGGGCGGGAGACACTGAAGCTTTCTTT

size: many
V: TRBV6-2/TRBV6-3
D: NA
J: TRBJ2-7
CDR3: CASSHPPVINYEQYF
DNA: TGTGCCAGCAGTCATCCACCGGTCATAAATTACGAGCAGTACTTC

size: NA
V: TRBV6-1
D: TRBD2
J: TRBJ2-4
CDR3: CASSRGLAGGPAPKNIQYF
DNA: TGTGCCAGCAGTAGGGGACTAGCGGGAGGCCCGGCACCCAAAAACATTCAGTACTTC

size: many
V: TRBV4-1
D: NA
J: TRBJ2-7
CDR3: CASSQAFGERGEQYF
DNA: TGCGCCAGCAGCCAAGCGTTCGGGGAACGGGGCGAGCAGTACTTC

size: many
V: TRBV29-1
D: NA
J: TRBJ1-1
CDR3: CSVGDGRTEAFF
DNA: TGCAGCGTGGGGGATGGAAGAACTGAAGCTTTCTTT

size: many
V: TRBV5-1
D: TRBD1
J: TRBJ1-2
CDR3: CASSLGTTGNSQYTF
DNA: TGCGCCAGCAGCTTGGGGACGACAGGGAATAGTCAGTACACCTTC

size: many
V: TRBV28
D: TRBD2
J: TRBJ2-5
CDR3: CASRAPSGNRQETQYF
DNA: TGTGCCAGCAGAGCTCCTAGCGGGAATAGGCAAGAGACCCAGTACTTC

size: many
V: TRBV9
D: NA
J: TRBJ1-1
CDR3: CASSAQGGTEAFF
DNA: TGTGCCAGCAGCGCACAGGGAGGCACTGAAGCTTTCTTT

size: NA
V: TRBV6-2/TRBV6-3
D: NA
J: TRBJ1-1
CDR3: CASRPGALRVNTEAFF
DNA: TGTGCCAGCAGACCAGGGGCGCTCCGGGTGAACACTGAAGCTTTCTTT

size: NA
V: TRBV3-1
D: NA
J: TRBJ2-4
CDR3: CASSPRPSGDSAKNIQYF
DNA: TGTGCCAGCAGCCCCCGACCCTCAGGGGATAGTGCCAAAAACATTCAGTACTTC

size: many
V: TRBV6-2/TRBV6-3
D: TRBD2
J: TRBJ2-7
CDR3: CASSTQRGSYEQYF
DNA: TGTGCCAGCAGTACCCAGCGGGGCTCCTACGAGCAGTACTTC

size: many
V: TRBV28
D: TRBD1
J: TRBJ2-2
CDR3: CASSSHRGHNTGELFF
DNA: TGTGCCAGCAGTTCGCACAGGGGGCATAACACCGGGGAGCTGTTTTTT

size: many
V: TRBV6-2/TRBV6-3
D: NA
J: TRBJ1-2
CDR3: CASSLLPLGQQNNYGYTF
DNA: TGTGCCAGCAGCCTACTACCCTTAGGACAGCAAAATAACTATGGCTACACCTTC

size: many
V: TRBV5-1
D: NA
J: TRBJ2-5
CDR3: CASSYRTTQETQYF
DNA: TGCGCCAGCAGCTATCGGACTACTCAAGAGACCCAGTACTTC

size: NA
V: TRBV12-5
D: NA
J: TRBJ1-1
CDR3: CASDLRLGNLEAFF
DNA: TGTGCTAGTGATCTCCGGCTGGGCAACCTTGAAGCTTTCTTT

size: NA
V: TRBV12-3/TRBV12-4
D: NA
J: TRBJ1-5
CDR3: CASTNPGGGQPQHF
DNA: TGTGCCAGCACCAACCCGGGGGGTGGACAGCCCCAGCATTTT

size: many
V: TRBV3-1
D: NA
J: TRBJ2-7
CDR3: CASSQGHQASYEQYF
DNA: TGTGCCAGCAGCCAAGGGCACCAGGCCTCCTACGAGCAGTACTTC

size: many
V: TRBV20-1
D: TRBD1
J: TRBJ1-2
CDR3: CSRFTGDYGYTF
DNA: TGCAGTAGGTTTACAGGGGACTATGGCTACACCTTC

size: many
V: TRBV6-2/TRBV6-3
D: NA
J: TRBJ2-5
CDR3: CASSYRQGAETQYF
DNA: TGTGCCAGCAGTTATCGGCAGGGAGCGGAGACCCAGTACTTC

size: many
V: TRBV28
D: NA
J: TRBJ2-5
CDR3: CASRSGQPQETQYF
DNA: TGTGCCAGCAGGTCCGGACAGCCGCAAGAGACCCAGTACTTC

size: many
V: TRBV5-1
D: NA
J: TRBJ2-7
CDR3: CASSQGDFYEQYF
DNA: TGCGCCAGCAGCCAAGGGGATTTTTACGAGCAGTACTTC

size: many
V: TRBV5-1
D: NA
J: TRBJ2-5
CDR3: CASSLVPPGSLFETQYF
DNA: TGCGCCAGCAGCTTGGTACCCCCGGGATCCCTCTTTGAGACCCAGTACTTC

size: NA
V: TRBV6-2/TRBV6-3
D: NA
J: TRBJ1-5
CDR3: CASSYWDLKGNQPQHF
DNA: TGTGCCAGCAGTTACTGGGACCTAAAAGGCAATCAGCCCCAGCATTTT

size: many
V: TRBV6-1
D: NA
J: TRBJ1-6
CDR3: CASINNNSPLHF
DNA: TGTGCCAGCATAAACAATAATTCACCCCTCCACTTT

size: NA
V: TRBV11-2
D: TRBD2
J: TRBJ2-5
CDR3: CASSLGGSGRAERETQYF
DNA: TGTGCCAGCAGCTTAGGCGGTAGCGGGAGGGCCGAGCGGGAGACCCAGTACTTC

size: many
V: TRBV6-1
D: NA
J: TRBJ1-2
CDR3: CASSDGRGVLYGYTF
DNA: TGTGCCAGCAGTGATGGCAGGGGAGTTCTCTATGGCTACACCTTC

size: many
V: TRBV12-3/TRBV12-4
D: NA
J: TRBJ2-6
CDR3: CASSLTTGANVLTF
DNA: TGTGCCAGCAGTTTAACGACTGGGGCCAACGTCCTGACTTTC

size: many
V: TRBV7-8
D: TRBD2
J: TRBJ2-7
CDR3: CASTLREGPYEQYF
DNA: TGTGCCAGCACCCTTCGGGAGGGCCCCTACGAGCAGTACTTC

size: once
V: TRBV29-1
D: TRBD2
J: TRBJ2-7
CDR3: CSVEAGGSYEQYF
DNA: TGCAGCGTTGAGGCGGGGGGCTCCTACGAGCAGTACTTC

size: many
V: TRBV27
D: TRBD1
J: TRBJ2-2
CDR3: CASSSAGTGLTGELFF
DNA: TGTGCCAGCAGTTCCGCCGGGACAGGGCTCACCGGGGAGCTGTTTTTT

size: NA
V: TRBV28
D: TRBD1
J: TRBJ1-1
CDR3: CASRPRQGPNTEAFF
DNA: TGTGCCAGCAGGCCCAGACAGGGCCCGAACACTGAAGCTTTCTTT

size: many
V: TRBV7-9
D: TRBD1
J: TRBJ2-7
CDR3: CASRPTGGTYEQYF
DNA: TGTGCCAGCAGACCGACAGGGGGCACCTACGAGCAGTACTTC

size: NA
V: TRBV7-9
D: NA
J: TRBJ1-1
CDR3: CASEPTQGSEAFF
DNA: TGTGCCAGCGAGCCTACTCAGGGCTCCGAAGCTTTCTTT

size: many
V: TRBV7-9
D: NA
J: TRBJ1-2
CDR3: CASSNSSNYGYTF
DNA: TGTGCCAGCAGTAACAGTTCTAACTATGGCTACACCTTC

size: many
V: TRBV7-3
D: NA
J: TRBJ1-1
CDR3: CASSAQPVNTEAFF
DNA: TGTGCCAGCAGCGCCCAGCCGGTGAACACTGAAGCTTTCTTT

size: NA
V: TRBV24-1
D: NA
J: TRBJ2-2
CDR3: CATSDLALEASGELFF
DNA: TGTGCCACCAGTGATTTGGCCCTAGAAGCGAGCGGGGAGCTGTTTTTT

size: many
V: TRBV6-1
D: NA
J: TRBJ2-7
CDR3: CASRPARGSSYEQYF
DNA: TGTGCCAGCAGGCCGGCCCGGGGGAGCTCCTACGAGCAGTACTTC

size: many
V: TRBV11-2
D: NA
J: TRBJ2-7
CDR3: CASSPLNAGAYEQYF
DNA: TGTGCCAGCAGCCCCCTGAATGCAGGGGCCTACGAGCAGTACTTC

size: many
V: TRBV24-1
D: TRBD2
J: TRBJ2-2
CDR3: CATSEISGRAGTGELFF
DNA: TGTGCCACCAGTGAAATTAGCGGGAGGGCCGGGACCGGGGAGCTGTTTTTT

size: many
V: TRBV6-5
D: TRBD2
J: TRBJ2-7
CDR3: CASSYSGGGYEQYF
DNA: TGTGCCAGCAGTTACTCGGGCGGGGGTTACGAGCAGTACTTC

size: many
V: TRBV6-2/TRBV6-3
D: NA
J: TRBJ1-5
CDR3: CASREVSNQPQHF
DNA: TGTGCCAGTAGGGAGGTGAGCAATCAGCCCCAGCATTTT

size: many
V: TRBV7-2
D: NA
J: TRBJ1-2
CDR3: CASASRRASNYGYTF
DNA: TGTGCCAGCGCCTCCCGCCGGGCCTCCAACTATGGCTACACCTTC